These 32 T cell receptor beta chains originate from one sample sequenced in a study of beta chain features in type 1 diabetes. Study findings and constraints: Patients with Type 1 diabetes showed moderately but significantly shorter TCRB CDR3s in all four CD4+ subsets.

Since all of the isolated RNA was reverse transcribed, expressed TCRB transcripts were what got sequenced. Measured with immunoSEQ multiplex PCR; TCRdb has only the in-frame clones, and not every one. The table lists 310,000 or so clones, 15% of them singletons, with roughly 0.015% in the top ten. No antigens are known for them. Sample: naive CD4+ T cells from blood. Receptors originate from a man younger than 35 with type 1 diabetes.

This clone has more than one count but fewer than ten. The chain employs TRBV4-1 and TRBJ2-1; TRBD1 agrees at 11 bases. The J segment lost 1 base and the V segment lost 1 base, leaving 6 bases of the junction unmatched. CDR1 and CDR2 (germline): MGHRA, YSYEKL. The CDR3 consists of 18 residues. The CDR3 sequence is CASSQGVDRGRSYNEQFF. The DNA for the CDR3 is TGCGCCAGCAGCCAAGGAGTGGACAGGGGGCGTTCCTACAATGAGCAGTTCTTC.

The gene calls are TRBV5-8 and TRBJ2-7, with TRBD1 matching over 8 bases. The length of the CDR3 is 9 residues. Germline V gene sequence: CDR1 SGHTS, CDR2 YDEGEE. Written as DNA, the CDR3 is TGTGCCAGCAGCGTGGACAGGGAAGTC. Amino acid sequence: CASSVDREV.

There are a few counts of this clone. This chain links TRBV29-1 with TRBJ2-7, with D possibly being TRBD2 (6 bases). V gave up 4 bases and J gave up 0 bases, with 10 bases separating them. CDR3 length equals 13 residues. Germline V gene data show CDR1 as SQVTM and CDR2 as ANQGSEA. CDR3 in DNA: TGCAGCGTTGCCCCGGGGGTCTCCTACGAGCAGTACTTC. Translating gives CSVAPGVSYEQYF.

CDR3 DNA sequence: TGTGCCAGCAGCCAGGGGACCTGGGGGACCGGGGAGCTGTTTTTT. Translated, it gives CASSQGTWGTGELFF. The chain recombines TRBV7-9 with TRBJ2-2; possible D gene TRBD1, 6 bases. Germline V lookup: CDR1 SEHNR, CDR2 FQNEAQ (reference sequence). This CDR3 spans 15 amino acids. V shed 5 bases and J shed 5 bases, with 15 bases lying between them.

The chain employs TRBV2 and TRBJ2-7; TRBD1 agrees at 10 bases. The CDR3 extends over 15 amino acids. Germline loops: CDR1 SNHLY, CDR2 FYNNEI. Trimming cost V 7 bases and J 4 bases; bases outside gene matches: 10. CDR3 protein: CASKWSRTGGYEQYF. CDR3 in DNA: TGTGCCAGCAAATGGTCCCGGACAGGGGGGTACGAGCAGTACTTC.

A few counts support this clone. The rearrangement uses TRBV29-1 and TRBJ1-2; 9 bases align to TRBD1. Trimming removed 3 bases from V and 7 bases from J; junction bases left unmatched: 9. CDR1 and CDR2 from the germline V gene are SQVTM and ANQGSEA. The CDR3 consists of 14 residues. CDR3 region: CSVEGTGGLVGYTF. As DNA, the CDR3 is TGCAGCGTTGAGGGTACAGGGGGCCTAGTTGGCTACACCTTC.

This clone was seen more than once but under ten times. The J gene is TRBJ1-6, the V gene TRBV5-1; 9 nucleotides align to TRBD1. This CDR3 is built from 14 residues. V trimming: 3 bases; J trimming: 7 bases; junction bases outside the gene matches: 2. Germline V gene data show CDR1 as SGHRS and CDR2 as YFSETQ. The CDR3 protein is CASSWDRENSPLHF. The CDR3, as DNA: TGCGCCAGCAGCTGGGACAGGGAAAATTCACCCCTCCACTTT.

V is TRBV5-8 and J is TRBJ1-2; no firm D call. The length of the CDR3 is 12 residues. V was trimmed by 7 bases and J by 6 bases, leaving 13 bases between them. Germline-derived CDR1 and CDR2 are SGHTS and YDEGEE. CDR3: CASEGRSNGYTF. CDR3 bases: TGTGCCAGCGAGGGAAGGTCGAATGGCTACACCTTC.

This clone occurred a few times. The V call is TRBV10-3, the J call TRBJ2-7, with 8 bases aligning to TRBD2. CDR1 is ENHRY and CDR2 is SYGVKD in the germline V gene. J gave up 1 base and V 9 bases, and 2 bases lay outside the gene matches. The CDR3 runs 12 residues. The CDR3 DNA reads as TGTGCCATGAGCGGGAGTTCCTACGAGCAGTACTTC. Its translation: CAMSGSSYEQYF.

The chain has TRBV5-6 and TRBJ2-7; TRBD2 might be the D (7 bases). CDR3 length: 14 amino acids. V gave up 0 bases and J gave up 3 bases, with 10 bases separating them. The V gene's germline CDR1 is SGHDT and CDR2 YYEEEE. The CDR3 sequence: CASSLGGGLYEQYF. CDR3 bases: TGTGCCAGCAGCTTGGGGGGGGGCCTCTACGAGCAGTACTTC.

The chain has TRBV19 and TRBJ2-1, with TRBD1 matching 11 bases. With 6 bases clipped from V and 3 bases from J, the junction kept 7 bases outside the gene matches. Germline CDR1 LNHDA, CDR2 SQIVND (reference sequence). The CDR3 is made up of 16 amino acids. CDR3 coding DNA: TGTGCCAGTAGCCGGACAGGGGGCTCCATCTACAATGAGCAGTTCTTC. Amino acid sequence: CASSRTGGSIYNEQFF.

This chain joins TRBV7-9 and TRBJ2-7; 8 nucleotides align to TRBD1. The CDR3 covers 13 residues. V lost 4 bases and J lost 5; bases outside the gene matches: 4. Germline CDR1 reads SEHNR; CDR2 reads FQNEAQ (reference sequence). CDR3 in amino acids: CASSSGGKDEQYF. Written as DNA, the CDR3 is TGTGCCAGCAGCTCAGGGGGCAAAGACGAGCAGTACTTC.

DNA for the CDR3: TGCGCCAGCAGCCAAGTCCCCACGAGGTCCACAGATACGCAGTATTTT. Its translation: CASSQVPTRSTDTQYF. The chain employs TRBV4-3 and TRBJ2-3; D gene uncertain. The V and J ends lost 1 base and 2 bases respectively, with 13 bases between them. Germline assignment: CDR1 LGHNA and CDR2 YSLEER. The CDR3 runs 16 residues.

The chain employs TRBV6-1 and TRBJ2-4; 9 bases line up with TRBD1. Per the germline V gene, CDR1 is MNHNS and CDR2 is SASEGT. The junction had 9 bases not matched to a gene; V was cut back by 4 bases and J by 8 bases. The CDR3 is 15 amino acids. The CDR3 bases are TGTGCCAGCAGTGGAGTAACAGGGGGCAGAGACATTCAGTACTTC. Amino acids: CASSGVTGGRDIQYF.

Only a few counts were recorded for this clone. CDR3: CASRTPRGGNTDTQYF. The CDR3 nucleotides read TGCGCCAGCAGAACCCCCAGAGGGGGCAACACAGATACGCAGTATTTT. The chain uses TRBV5-1 and TRBJ2-3; 7 bases line up with TRBD1. Germline CDR1 is SGHRS and CDR2 is YFSETQ. Trimming removed 5 bases from V and 2 bases from J; junction bases left unmatched: 11. The CDR3 is 16 amino acids. Drawing the rest from reference TRBV5-1 and TRBJ2-3, the complete variable domain is KAGVTQTPRYLIKTRGQQVTLSCSPISGHRSVSWYQQTPGQGLQFLFEYFSETQRNKGNFPGRFSGRQFSNSRSEMNVSTLELGDSALYLCASRTPRGGNTDTQYFGPGTRLTVL.

CDR3 sequence reads: CAISRQARGNEQFF. In DNA, the CDR3 is TGTGCCATCAGTAGGCAAGCGAGGGGGAATGAGCAGTTCTTC. The rearrangement joins TRBV10-3 to TRBJ2-1; perhaps TRBD1 as D (6 bases). V was trimmed by 5 bases and J by 7 bases, leaving 15 bases between them. Germline assignment: CDR1 ENHRY and CDR2 SYGVKD. The CDR3 has 14 amino acids.

This clone has more than one count but fewer than ten. This chain connects TRBV5-1 to TRBJ2-1, with 10 bases lining up with TRBD2. The germline V gene has CDR1 SGHRS and CDR2 YFSETQ. Trimming at V came to 1 base and at J to 2 bases, leaving 0 bases not matched to a gene. This CDR3 has 15 amino acids. CDR3 nucleotide sequence: TGCGCCAGCAGCTTGAGCGGGGGGGCCTACAATGAGCAGTTCTTC. Protein product: CASSLSGGAYNEQFF.

The CDR3, as DNA: TGTGCCAGCAGCTTCCGGGACAGGGGCACTGAAGCTTTCTTT. The encoded protein is CASSFRDRGTEAFF. The chain links TRBV13 to TRBJ1-1; 10 bases map to TRBD1. The CDR3 loop spans 14 amino acids. In germline, CDR1 is PRHDT, CDR2 FYEKMQ (reference sequence). V shed 3 bases, J shed 4 bases, and the junction held 2 bases outside the gene matches.

The chain uses TRBV4-3 and TRBJ2-7, with D perhaps TRBD1 (5 bases). In germline, CDR1 is LGHNA, CDR2 YSLEER. Trimming took off 0 bases at V and 2 bases at J, with 14 bases between the two ends. CDR3 size: 16 residues. CDR3 in amino acids: CASSQDSRVGTYEQYF. The DNA for the CDR3 is TGCGCCAGCAGCCAAGATAGCAGGGTTGGGACCTACGAGCAGTACTTC.

Comment on this clone: Other DNA sequences of this sample code for an identical CDR3. V is TRBV6-6 and J is TRBJ2-1; D gene uncertain. Trimming took off 0 bases at V and 3 bases at J, with 6 bases between the two ends. Germline V gene lookup returns CDR1 MNHNY and CDR2 SVGAGI (reference sequence). The CDR3 totals 14 residues. DNA of the CDR3: TGTGCCAGCAGTTACTCGAGTAGCTACAATGAGCAGTTCTTC. The encoded protein is CASSYSSSYNEQFF.

The table lists this clone with a few counts. The chain joins TRBV30 to TRBJ2-3; 7 bases line up with TRBD1. The V gene end was trimmed by 4 bases and the J gene end by 8 bases; junction bases not matched to a gene: 12. Germline V gives CDR1 GTSNPN, CDR2 SVGIG (reference sequence). This CDR3 contains 14 residues. CDR3 DNA sequence: TGTGCCTGGACTTTGGACAGGCTTTCTGGTACGCAGTATTTT. Translation gives CAWTLDRLSGTQYF.

The CDR3 loop is CASSYRTSADTQYF. The DNA for the CDR3 is TGTGCCAGCAGTTACCGTACTAGCGCAGATACGCAGTATTTT. This chain connects TRBV7-2 to TRBJ2-3; 7 bases agree with TRBD2. The germline V gene has CDR1 SGHTA and CDR2 FQGNSA. Unmatched junction bases numbered 7, after V lost 6 bases and J lost 4 bases. CDR3 size: 14 residues.

This chain uses TRBV29-1 with TRBJ1-1; unclear D gene. CDR1 SQVTM and CDR2 ANQGSEA come from the germline V gene. The CDR3 is 14 amino acids. CDR3 protein: CSAARRLMNTEAFF. CDR3 sequence (DNA): TGCAGTGCGGCGAGACGACTCATGAACACTGAAGCTTTCTTT.

This clone was found a few times. The chain recombines TRBV5-1 with TRBJ2-3; 7 bases align to TRBD2. CDR3 size: 16 residues. V gave up 0 bases and J gave up 3 bases; unmatched junction bases: 7. CDR1 and CDR2 from the germline V gene are SGHRS and YFSETQ. Here the CDR3 DNA reads TGCGCCAGCAGCTTGGGGCCGGCGGGGGTAACAGATACGCAGTATTTT. It codes for CASSLGPAGVTDTQYF.

The CDR3 DNA reads as TGTGCCAGCTCACCGAAGACAGGGAGCTCCTACGAGCAGTACTTC. Its protein product is CASSPKTGSSYEQYF. The rearrangement links TRBV18 to TRBJ2-7, with 7 positions matching TRBD1. The germline V gene has CDR1 KGHSH and CDR2 LQKENI. The CDR3 spans 15 residues. Trimming at V came to 3 bases and at J to 0 bases, leaving 5 bases not matched to a gene.

This clone showed up just a few times. The J gene is TRBJ2-3, the V gene TRBV9; TRBD2 matches 13 bases. This CDR3 has 16 amino acids. The V and J ends lost 3 bases and 4 bases, in that order; junction bases with no gene match: 5. Germline V gives CDR1 SGDLS, CDR2 YYNGEE. The CDR3 nucleotides read TGTGCCAGCAGCGCGACGGGACTAGCGGGGTCAGATACGCAGTATTTT. Its translation: CASSATGLAGSDTQYF.

The V gene is TRBV30, the J gene TRBJ2-3; D is unresolved. V was clipped by 0 bases and J by 1 base, with 8 bases between them. The CDR3 is 14 residues long. Looked up from germline, CDR1 is GTSNPN and CDR2 is SVGIG (reference sequence). CDR3 loop: CAWSVREGTDTQYF. The CDR3 nucleotides read TGTGCCTGGAGTGTACGAGAAGGCACAGATACGCAGTATTTT.

This clone came up a few times. The J gene is TRBJ1-5, the V gene TRBV7-2; 8 bases agree with TRBD1. The CDR3 runs to 14 residues. The germline V gene has CDR1 SGHTA and CDR2 FQGNSA. With V trimmed by 4 bases and J by 7 bases, 6 bases remained unmatched. DNA of the CDR3: TGTGCCAGCAGCTCTGGACAGGGTGGCCAGCCCCAGCATTTT. Translated: CASSSGQGGQPQHF.

The chain has TRBV5-6 and TRBJ2-7, with 11 nucleotides matching TRBD1. Germline V CDR1 and CDR2: SGHDT, YYEEEE. The CDR3 has 14 residues. V shed 4 bases and J 6 bases; nucleotides not matched to a gene: 6. The chain's CDR3 is CASSLRTGGVEQYF. The CDR3, as DNA: TGTGCCAGCAGCCTCCGGACAGGGGGCGTCGAGCAGTACTTC.

The chain is built from TRBV7-2 and TRBJ2-1; TRBD2 matches at 8 bases. V lost 1 base, J lost 5 bases, and 1 base stayed unmatched. The germline V gene has CDR1 SGHTA and CDR2 FQGNSA. This CDR3 has 14 residues. The CDR3 nucleotides are TGTGCCAGCAGCTTAGAACTAGCGGACAATGAGCAGTTCTTC. Its protein product is CASSLELADNEQFF.

This clone came up a few times. The chain combines TRBV7-9 with TRBJ2-3; TRBD1 aligns across 10 bases. V lost 3 bases to trimming and J lost 7 bases; unmatched junction nucleotides: 7. The length of the CDR3 is 15 residues. Germline assignment: CDR1 SEHNR and CDR2 FQNEAQ (reference sequence). The CDR3 region has the DNA TGTGCCAGCAGCTTCGGGACAGGGGTTGTAAATACGCAGTATTTT. It encodes CASSFGTGVVNTQYF.

V and J are TRBV30 and TRBJ2-4, with 7 bases that match TRBD1. Germline CDR1 and CDR2: GTSNPN and SVGIG (reference sequence). The CDR3 covers 13 residues. V shed 0 bases, J shed 4 bases, and the junction held 0 bases outside the gene matches. The CDR3 DNA reads as TGTGCCTGGAGTGTACAGGGGAAAAACATTCAGTACTTC. Residues: CAWSVQGKNIQYF.